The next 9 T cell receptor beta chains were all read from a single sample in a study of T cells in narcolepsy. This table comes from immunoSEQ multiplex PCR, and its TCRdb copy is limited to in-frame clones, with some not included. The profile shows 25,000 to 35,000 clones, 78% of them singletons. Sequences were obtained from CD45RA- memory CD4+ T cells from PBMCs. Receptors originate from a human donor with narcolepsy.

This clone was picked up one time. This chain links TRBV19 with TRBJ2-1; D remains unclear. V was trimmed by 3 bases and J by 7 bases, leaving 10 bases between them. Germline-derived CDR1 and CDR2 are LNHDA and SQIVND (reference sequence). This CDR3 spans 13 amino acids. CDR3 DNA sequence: TGTGCCAGTAGTATTCGGGCAGTTAATGAGCAGTTCTTC. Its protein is CASSIRAVNEQFF.

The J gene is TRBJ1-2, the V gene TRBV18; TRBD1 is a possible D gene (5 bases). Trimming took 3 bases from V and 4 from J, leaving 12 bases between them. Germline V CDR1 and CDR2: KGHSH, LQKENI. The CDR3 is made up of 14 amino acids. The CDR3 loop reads CASSPRGLAYGYTF. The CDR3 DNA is TGTGCCAGCTCACCCCGGGGGTTAGCCTATGGCTACACCTTC.

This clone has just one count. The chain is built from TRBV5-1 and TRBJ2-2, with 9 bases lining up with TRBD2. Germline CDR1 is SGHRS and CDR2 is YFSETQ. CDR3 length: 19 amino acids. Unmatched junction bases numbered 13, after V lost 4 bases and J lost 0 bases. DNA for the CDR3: TGCGCCAGCAGCGCATACCTGGGTAGCGGGGGAACGAACACCGGGGAGCTGTTTTTT. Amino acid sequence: CASSAYLGSGGTNTGELFF.

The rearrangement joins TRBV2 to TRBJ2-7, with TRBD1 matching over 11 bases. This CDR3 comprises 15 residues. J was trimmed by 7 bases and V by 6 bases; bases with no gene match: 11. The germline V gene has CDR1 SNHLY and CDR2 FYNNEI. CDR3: CASRDRGPRAGEQYF. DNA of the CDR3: TGTGCCAGCAGGGACAGGGGGCCTCGAGCGGGGGAGCAGTACTTC.

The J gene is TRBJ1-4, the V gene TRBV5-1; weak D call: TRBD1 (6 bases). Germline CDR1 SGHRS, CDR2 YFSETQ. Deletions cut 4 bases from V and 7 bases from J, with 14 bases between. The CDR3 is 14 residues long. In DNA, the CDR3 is TGCGCCAGCAGCCACAGGGATAGGAGTGAAAAACTGTTTTTT. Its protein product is CASSHRDRSEKLFF.

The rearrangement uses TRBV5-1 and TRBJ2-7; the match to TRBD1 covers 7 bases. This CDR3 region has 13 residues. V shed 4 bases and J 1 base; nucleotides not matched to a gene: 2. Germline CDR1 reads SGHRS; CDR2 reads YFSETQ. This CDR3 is CASSPGGSYEQYF. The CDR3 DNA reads TGCGCCAGCAGCCCAGGGGGTTCCTACGAGCAGTACTTC.

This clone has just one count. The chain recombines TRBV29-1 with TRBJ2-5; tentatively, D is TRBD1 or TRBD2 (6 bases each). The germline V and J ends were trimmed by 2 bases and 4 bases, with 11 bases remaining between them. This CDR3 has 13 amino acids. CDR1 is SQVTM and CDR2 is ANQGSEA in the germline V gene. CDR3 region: CSVELATGETQYF. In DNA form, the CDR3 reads TGCAGCGTTGAACTAGCGACAGGAGAGACCCAGTACTTC.

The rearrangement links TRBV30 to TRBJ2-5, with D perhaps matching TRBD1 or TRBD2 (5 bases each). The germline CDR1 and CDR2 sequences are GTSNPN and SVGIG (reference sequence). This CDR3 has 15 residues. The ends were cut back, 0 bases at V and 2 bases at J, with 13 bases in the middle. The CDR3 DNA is TGTGCCTGGAGTGTATCTTTCGGGGCTCAAGAGACCCAGTACTTC. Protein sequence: CAWSVSFGAQETQYF.

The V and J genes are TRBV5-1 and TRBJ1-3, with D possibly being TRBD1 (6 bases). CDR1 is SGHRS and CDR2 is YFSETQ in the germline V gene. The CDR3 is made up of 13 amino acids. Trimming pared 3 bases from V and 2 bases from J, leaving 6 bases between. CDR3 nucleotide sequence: TGCGCCAGCAGCTCAGGGGCTGGAAACACCATATATTTT. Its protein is CASSSGAGNTIYF.